Listed below are T cell receptor beta chains from one sample, sequenced in a study of Ad26.COV2.S vaccination and SARS-CoV-2 variants. Method: immunoSEQ multiplex PCR; TCRdb's copy keeps in-frame clones and lacks some. This sample yields fewer than 50,000 clones, of which roughly 80% are seen a single time; around 47% belongs to the top ten. The sequencing here drew on peripheral blood, taken after recovery from COVID-19. Every receptor here comes from a human donor who had recovered from COVID-19. CDR3s include the opening cysteine and the closing phenylalanine or tryptophan. Each record gives: CDR3 DNA, CDR3 protein, V gene, D gene, clone size, J gene. A D gene is named only where the DNA matches it firmly. Not all rows give a size; the values are once, few, many and, for expanded clones, a class.

TGCGCCAGCAGCTCCTACTCCGGGACAGGGAACTATGGCTACACCTTC CASSSYSGTGNYGYTF TRBV5-1 TRBD1 NA TRBJ1-2
TGTGCCAGCAGCCTCCCAGCTAGGGACGAGCAGTACTTC CASSLPARDEQYF TRBV7-9 NA few TRBJ2-7
TGTGCCAGCAGTTACCCAGGACACCAGAACACTGAAGCTTTCTTT CASSYPGHQNTEAFF TRBV6-2/TRBV6-3 NA NA TRBJ1-1
TGTGCCAGCAGCCGGGACGCCGTAATCGGCAGCGGCTACACCTTC CASSRDAVIGSGYTF TRBV14 NA NA TRBJ1-2
TGTGCCAGCAGCTCCCAGCCAGGGGCAGGGACTGAAGCTTTCTTT CASSSQPGAGTEAFF TRBV11-2 NA NA TRBJ1-1
TGCGCCAGCAGCTTGGCCGGCACCGGGGAGCTGTTTTTT CASSLAGTGELFF TRBV5-1 NA NA TRBJ2-2
TGCGCCACATCCTCCCTACCTAGGACAGGGAAAACCGGGGAGCTGTTTTTT CATSSLPRTGKTGELFF TRBV5-1 TRBD1 NA TRBJ2-2
TGCGCCAGCAGTGAATGGGCGGGTATCACAGATACGCAGTATTTT CASSEWAGITDTQYF TRBV10-2 NA NA TRBJ2-3
TGTGCCAGCAGTGCCGGGGGAAAAAACATTCAGTACTTC CASSAGGKNIQYF TRBV2 NA NA TRBJ2-4
TGTGCCAGCAGTGGCCGAGCCGCCGGGGAGCTGTTTTTT CASSGRAAGELFF TRBV27 NA NA TRBJ2-2
TGTGCCAGCAGCGTAGGGACTAGCGGCCTATACGAGCAGTACTTC CASSVGTSGLYEQYF TRBV9 TRBD2 NA TRBJ2-7
TGTGCCAGCAGTGCGGGGAGTGGCAATCAGCCCCAGCATTTT CASSAGSGNQPQHF TRBV25-1 NA NA TRBJ1-5
TGTGCCAGCAGCTTAAATTATGAACAGGACTACAATGAGCAGTTCTTC CASSLNYEQDYNEQFF TRBV11-3 NA NA TRBJ2-1
TGTGCCATCAGTGACGGTCAGCCCCAGCATTTT CAISDGQPQHF TRBV10-3 NA NA TRBJ1-5
TGTGCCAGCAGCCTTGAGCGGGGAACTGAAGCTTTCTTT CASSLERGTEAFF TRBV12-3/TRBV12-4 NA NA TRBJ1-1
TGCAGCGTTGAAGATGTAGGACGGGTCACTGGATATGGCTACACCTTC CSVEDVGRVTGYGYTF TRBV29-1 NA NA TRBJ1-2
TGTGCTAGTGGTCCCGGGACTAGCGGGAGTCGCCCAGATACGCAGTATTTT CASGPGTSGSRPDTQYF TRBV12-5 TRBD2 NA TRBJ2-3
TGTGCCAGCAGTACCTCGGGGACCTCGAACACCGGGGAGCTGTTTTTT CASSTSGTSNTGELFF TRBV2 NA NA TRBJ2-2
TGTGCCAGCAGCCTAACAAACAGGGGTACTGAAGCTTTCTTT CASSLTNRGTEAFF TRBV3-1/TRBV3-2 TRBD1 NA TRBJ1-1
TGTGCCAGCAGTCCTGGGGTCGGAGTTACCTACGAGCAGTACTTC CASSPGVGVTYEQYF TRBV27 NA NA TRBJ2-7
TGCGCCAGCAGCTTGGATGGCCCCGGGAGGGAGGGAACCTACGAGCAGTACTTC CASSLDGPGREGTYEQYF TRBV5-1 TRBD2 NA TRBJ2-7
TGCGCCAGCAGCCAAGATCGATGGGCTCCCGGGAGCTATGGCTACACCTTC CASSQDRWAPGSYGYTF TRBV4-1 NA once TRBJ1-2
TGTGCCAGCAGTTCGGACGTGTGGACCCAGCATTTT CASSSDVWTQHF TRBV12-3/TRBV12-4 NA NA TRBJ1-5
TGTGCCAGTAGTATAGGGACTAGCGGGCGTTCCTACAATGAGCAGTTCTTC CASSIGTSGRSYNEQFF TRBV19 TRBD2 NA TRBJ2-1
TGTGCCAGCAGTTCCCGCAGCGAGGCCTCTGAAGCTTTCTTT CASSSRSEASEAFF TRBV27 NA NA TRBJ1-1
TGTGCCAGCAGCCAACGTCCCCGGGACAGACCCAATCAGCCCCAGCATTTT CASSQRPRDRPNQPQHF TRBV3-1/TRBV3-2 TRBD1 NA TRBJ1-5
TGTGCCAGCAGCGTATCTGGTGGTCAGTGGCCCGGGGAGCTGTTTTTT CASSVSGGQWPGELFF TRBV9 NA NA TRBJ2-2
TGCAGCGTTACCGGGACAGTAGATAATGAAAAACTGTTTTTT CSVTGTVDNEKLFF TRBV29-1 TRBD1 NA TRBJ1-4
TGTGCCAGCAGTGACTCTGGGTCCCCGGAATACTATGGCTACACCTTC CASSDSGSPEYYGYTF TRBV6-4 NA NA TRBJ1-2
TGTGCCAGCAGTTTGGACAGGGCGAGGGAGTTCTTC CASSLDRAREFF TRBV12-3/TRBV12-4 TRBD1 NA TRBJ2-1
TGTGCCAGCAGTGAAGCGCGGGGTAACTATGGCTACACCTTC CASSEARGNYGYTF TRBV2 NA few TRBJ1-2
TGTGCCAGCCGCGGACGGAAGGGGGATCAGCCCCAGCATTTT CASRGRKGDQPQHF TRBV2 NA NA TRBJ1-5
TGTGCCTGGAGCCTCCTACAGGGGGCGCGGAACGAGCAGTACTTC CAWSLLQGARNEQYF TRBV30 TRBD1 NA TRBJ2-7
TGTGCCAGCAGCTTGGAGGGACAGGGGAGCTACAATGAGCAGTTCTTC CASSLEGQGSYNEQFF TRBV5-6 TRBD1 NA TRBJ2-1
TGCAGCGCAGGGGACAGGGACTCAACTAATGAAAAACTGTTTTTT CSAGDRDSTNEKLFF TRBV29-1 TRBD1 NA TRBJ1-4
TGCGCCAGCAGCCAAGAGTACAGGACAACTAGCACAGATACGCAGTATTTT CASSQEYRTTSTDTQYF TRBV4-1 NA few TRBJ2-3
TGCGCCAGCAGCTTGGTCACGGGGGCAGGTAATTCACCCCTCCACTTT CASSLVTGAGNSPLHF TRBV5-1 NA NA TRBJ1-6
TGTGCCATCAGAGACTCCGGGGACAGGGGGCAAGGCTACACCTTC CAIRDSGDRGQGYTF TRBV10-3 TRBD1 NA TRBJ1-2
TGTGCCAGCAGCCGACAGGCCCTAAGCACAGATACGCAGTATTTT CASSRQALSTDTQYF TRBV6-6 NA few TRBJ2-3
TGCGCCAGCAGCCAAGCCTCCCGCCGGGGAGTCACCGGGGAGCTGTTTTTT CASSQASRRGVTGELFF TRBV4-1 NA NA TRBJ2-2